The next 27 T cell receptor beta chains were all read from a single sample in a study of T cells in Graves' hyperthyroidism and ophthalmopathy (dated by TCRdb to about 2019). The library was built by means of multiplex PCR. TCRdb lists the instrument as Illumina HiSeq 2000. TCR beta CDR3 regions were amplified from RNA transcripts. The TCR CDR3 was subjected to a first round of RT-PCR using the HTBI primer set and the Qiagen OneStep RT-PCR kit. TCRdb itself trimmed the public reads at Q25 with fastp, ran MiXCR and retained productive beta chains. Under each unique CDR3 protein, matching rows form one entry showing the most common genes and DNA. Here the sample has roughly 360,000 distinct CDR3 sequences; about 14% occur a single time. The biggest ten clones account for 20% of the sample. The source material was blood. These receptors were taken from a man aged 30 to 39 with Graves' hyperthyroidism that later progressed to Graves' ophthalmopathy.

V gene TRBV9 combines with J gene TRBJ2-5, with 9 bases identical to TRBD1. This CDR3 region has 15 residues. In germline, CDR1 is SGDLS, CDR2 YYNGEE. The V segment lost 4 bases and the J segment 4 bases; nucleotides outside the gene matches: 8. CDR3 loop: CASSTETGGRETQYF. CDR3 in DNA: TGTGCCAGCAGCACCGAGACAGGGGGTAGAGAGACCCAGTACTTC.

Many counts were recorded for this clonotype. The rearrangement links TRBV7-9 to TRBJ2-5, with D hard to call. Trimming shortened V by 5 bases and J by 5 bases, and 21 bases separated the two germline ends. Germline assignment: CDR1 SEHNR and CDR2 FQNEAQ (reference sequence). The CDR3 loop spans 16 amino acids. CDR3 residues: CASSASGLVVGETQYF. The DNA for the CDR3 is TGTGCCAGCAGCGCCTCGGGCTTGGTTGTGGGGGAGACCCAGTACTTC.

This clonotype was observed at least ten times. The chain is built from TRBV9 and TRBJ1-1; no definite D call. There are 14 residues in the CDR3. The germline V gene has CDR1 SGDLS and CDR2 YYNGEE. V lost 2 bases, J lost 0 bases, and 8 bases lay in between. The CDR3 DNA is TGTGCCAGCAGCGTCAGGCAAATGAACACTGAAGCTTTCTTT. Amino acids: CASSVRQMNTEAFF.

This clonotype was seen many times. V is TRBV20-1 and J is TRBJ2-3; D is perhaps TRBD2 (6 bases). CDR3 length equals 14 residues. The germline CDR1 and CDR2 sequences are DFQATT and SNEGSKA (reference sequence). Trimming removed 6 bases from V and 3 bases from J, with 16 bases in between. CDR3 in amino acids: CSATSRSGTDTQYF. The CDR3 nucleotides are TGCAGTGCAACTAGCCGCTCAGGGACAGATACGCAGTATTTT.

This clonotype was seen more than once but under ten times. CDR3 in amino acids: CSVVTDRSNEQFF. For the CDR3, the DNA is TGCAGCGTTGTAACGGACAGGTCGAATGAGCAGTTCTTC. The V gene is TRBV29-1, the J gene TRBJ2-1, with TRBD1 identical over 7 bases. There are 13 residues in the CDR3. Trimming removed 4 bases from V and 7 bases from J; junction bases left unmatched: 7. Per the germline V gene, CDR1 is SQVTM and CDR2 is ANQGSEA.

This clonotype was recorded many times. The chain joins TRBV12-5 to TRBJ2-4; TRBD1 agrees at 11 bases. CDR1 and CDR2 from the germline V gene are LGHNT and FRNRAP. The CDR3 contains 18 residues. The J segment lost 2 bases and the V segment lost 5 bases, leaving 11 bases of the junction unmatched. CDR3 region: CASGHGQGATTSKNIQYF. DNA of the CDR3: TGTGCTAGTGGTCATGGACAGGGGGCGACGACTTCCAAAAACATTCAGTACTTC.

About this clonotype: Possible read error: a much larger clone is one base away. The chain combines TRBV7-8 with TRBJ2-5, with D uncertain. Deletions cut 1 base from V and 4 bases from J, with 10 bases between. Looked up from germline, CDR1 is SGHVS and CDR2 is FQNEAQ. The CDR3 sequence is 14 residues long. The CDR3 sequence is CASSLESPRETQYF. DNA for the CDR3: TGTGCCAGCAGCTTAGAGTCGCCACGAGAGACCCAGTACTTC.

This clonotype was seen only a few times. This chain joins TRBV27 and TRBJ2-3; possibly TRBD2 for D (7 bases). V lost 4 bases and J 3 bases, leaving 17 bases between the germline ends. The CDR3 is made up of 16 amino acids. CDR1 and CDR2 (germline): MNHEY, SMNVEV (reference sequence). For the CDR3, the DNA is TGTGCCAGCAGTTCCTCACGTGGGGGGGCGACAGATACGCAGTATTTT. It translates to CASSSSRGGATDTQYF.

This clonotype was seen many times. The chain is built from TRBV12-3 or TRBV12-4 and TRBJ1-5, with D possibly TRBD1 on 6 matching bases. The CDR3 has 14 residues. Trimming left V 4 bases short and J 7 bases short, with 14 bases between. The CDR3 protein is CASSSRTVQQPQHF. CDR3 in DNA: TGTGCCAGCAGTTCCCGGACAGTACAACAGCCCCAGCATTTT.

The chain uses TRBV20-1 and TRBJ1-5; D is uncertain. From germline, CDR1 is DFQATT and CDR2 SNEGSKA (reference sequence). V was clipped by 6 bases and J by 4 bases, with 19 bases between them. The CDR3 has 15 amino acids. CDR3 bases: TGCAGTGCGAGACCTCCGGGCCCTACTAATCAGCCCCAGCATTTT. This gives the protein CSARPPGPTNQPQHF.

The J gene is TRBJ2-3, the V gene TRBV7-9, with 9 bases identical to TRBD2. The CDR3 has 13 amino acids. Germline V gives CDR1 SEHNR, CDR2 FQNEAQ (reference sequence). Trimming at V came to 1 base and at J to 12 bases, leaving 5 bases not matched to a gene. CDR3 nucleotide sequence: TGTGCCAGCAGCTTAGACCGCGGGGGGGCCCAGTATTTT. It yields the protein CASSLDRGGAQYF. Drawing the rest from reference TRBV7-9 and TRBJ2-3, the complete variable domain is DTGVSQNPRHKITKRGQNVTFRCDPISEHNRLYWYRQTLGQGPEFLTYFQNEAQLEKSRLLSDRFSAERPKGSFSTLEIQRTEQGDSAMYLCASSLDRGGAQYFGPGTRLTVL.

This clonotype was detected only a few times. This rearrangement joins TRBV7-2 to TRBJ2-7; the match to TRBD2 covers 9 bases. Trimming took 1 base from V and 1 from J; bases not matched to a gene: 8. The CDR3 loop spans 17 amino acids. In germline, CDR1 is SGHTA, CDR2 FQGNSA. CDR3: CASSLVPSGDTSYEQYF. In DNA, the CDR3 is TGTGCCAGCAGCTTAGTTCCTAGCGGGGACACATCCTACGAGCAGTACTTC.

This clonotype was recorded at least ten times. This rearrangement joins TRBV27 to TRBJ2-2, with a tentative D call TRBD1 (7 bases). V gave up 8 bases and J gave up 6 bases, with 16 bases separating them. Germline CDR1 is MNHEY and CDR2 is SMNVEV (reference sequence). This CDR3 is 14 amino acids long. In DNA, the CDR3 is TGTGCCAGCCATAGGGGGCGCGGGGCCGGGGAGCTGTTTTTT. As protein: CASHRGRGAGELFF.

This clonotype came up many times. The chain joins TRBV12-3 or TRBV12-4 to TRBJ2-5; 8 bases are a match to TRBD2. J was trimmed by 5 bases and V by 8 bases; bases with no gene match: 16. The CDR3 length is 16 residues. The CDR3 DNA is TGTGCCAGCGGCCTCTTGGCGGGGGGTCGGGAGGAGACCCAGTACTTC. It yields the protein CASGLLAGGREETQYF.

The chain employs TRBV19 and TRBJ1-4; unclear D gene. V was cut by 5 bases and J by 2 bases, with 12 bases left in between. The CDR3 extends over 15 amino acids. In germline, CDR1 is LNHDA, CDR2 SQIVND (reference sequence). This CDR3 reads CASSRTGFTNEKLFF. In DNA, the CDR3 is TGTGCCAGTAGTCGCACGGGGTTCACTAATGAAAAACTGTTTTTT.

The J gene is TRBJ2-3, the V gene TRBV27; 10 positions agree with TRBD1. This CDR3 has 17 residues. The germline gives CDR1 MNHEY, CDR2 SMNVEV (reference sequence). J gave up 4 bases and V 5 bases, and 12 bases lay outside the gene matches. DNA of the CDR3: TGTGCCAGCAGTGCCCTTCTGACAGGGGGCTGGGCAGATACGCAGTATTTT. Protein sequence: CASSALLTGGWADTQYF.

The chain joins TRBV2 to TRBJ1-2; D remains unclear. Trimming took off 5 bases at V and 8 bases at J, with 18 bases between the two ends. The CDR3 has 14 amino acids. Germline V gene sequence: CDR1 SNHLY, CDR2 FYNNEI. In DNA form, the CDR3 reads TGTGCCAGCAGTTACTCGACACCGGCGAGGGGCTACACCTTC. Translated, it gives CASSYSTPARGYTF.

Concerning this clonotype itself: This may come from a read error, since a much larger clone is one base off. The chain is built from TRBV6-1 and TRBJ1-1; D is undetermined. The germline CDR1 and CDR2 sequences are MNHNS and SASEGT. Trimming removed 7 bases at V and 5 bases at J, with 17 bases between. The CDR3 covers 14 residues. DNA for the CDR3: TGTGCCAGCAACCTCACTTACTGGGGAACTGAAGCTTTCTTT. The encoded protein is CASNLTYWGTEAFF.

The chain combines TRBV7-9 with TRBJ2-7; 16 bases fit TRBD2. The CDR3 has 18 residues. V was clipped by 4 bases and J by 5 bases; unmatched bases: 11. Looked up from germline, CDR1 is SEHNR and CDR2 is FQNEAQ (reference sequence). The CDR3 protein is CASSSTGTSGGASDEQYF. The CDR3, as DNA: TGTGCCAGCAGCTCCACCGGGACTAGCGGGGGGGCGTCGGACGAGCAGTACTTC.

This clonotype was observed at least ten times. V is TRBV27 and J is TRBJ1-5; TRBD1 matches at 8 bases. Per germline, CDR1 MNHEY and CDR2 SMNVEV (reference sequence). This CDR3 has 15 amino acids. With 6 bases clipped from V and 7 bases from J, the junction kept 11 bases outside the gene matches. The CDR3 region has the DNA TGTGCCAGCAGCCGGACAGGGATTCGGTGGCAGCCCCAGCATTTT. This sequence encodes CASSRTGIRWQPQHF.

This clonotype was observed many times. This rearrangement joins TRBV12-3 or TRBV12-4 to TRBJ2-7; TRBD1 might be the D (7 bases). CDR3 length: 12 residues. The V end lost 3 bases, the J end lost 12 bases, and 15 bases lay between the germline ends. The CDR3 DNA follows: TGTGCCAGCAGTTTCGCGGGACAGCCAAGGTACTTC. It is translated as CASSFAGQPRYF.

This clonotype has just a few counts. This sequence joins TRBV5-4 and TRBJ2-1; TRBD1 agrees at 9 bases. V lost 4 bases to trimming and J lost 10 bases; unmatched junction nucleotides: 12. Germline V gene data show CDR1 as SGHNT and CDR2 as YYREEE (reference sequence). The length of the CDR3 is 15 residues. The DNA for the CDR3 is TGTGCCAGCAGCCACCCCGCCGGGACAGGGCAGGAGCAGTTCTTC. Its protein product is CASSHPAGTGQEQFF.

There are many counts of this clonotype. The chain has TRBV7-2 and TRBJ2-1, with 9 bases fitting TRBD2. The J segment lost 4 bases and the V segment lost 5 bases, leaving 9 bases of the junction unmatched. The CDR3 is made up of 16 amino acids. Looked up from germline, CDR1 is SGHTA and CDR2 is FQGNSA. CDR3: CASSPWGSGGYNEQFF. In nucleotides, the CDR3 is TGTGCCAGCAGCCCGTGGGGTAGCGGGGGTTACAATGAGCAGTTCTTC.

The J gene is TRBJ2-2, the V gene TRBV24-1; 8 bases are a match to TRBD1. Germline V CDR1 and CDR2: KGHDR, SFDVKD. Trimming removed 7 bases from V and 0 bases from J; junction bases left unmatched: 6. This CDR3 contains 16 residues. This CDR3 is CATSSGQGSNTGELFF. The CDR3, as DNA: TGTGCCACCAGCAGCGGACAGGGTTCGAACACCGGGGAGCTGTTTTTT.

The chain combines TRBV13 with TRBJ1-2; D perhaps matches TRBD1 (5 bases). Germline V gene sequence: CDR1 PRHDT, CDR2 FYEKMQ (reference sequence). The CDR3 totals 14 residues. Trimming stripped 3 bases from V and 3 bases from J, with 11 bases between. The CDR3 is CASSFRQSHYGYTF. The CDR3, as DNA: TGTGCCAGCAGCTTCCGACAGAGCCACTATGGCTACACCTTC. Drawing the rest from reference TRBV13 and TRBJ1-2, the complete variable domain is AAGVIQSPRHLIKEKRETATLKCYPIPRHDTVYWYQQGPGQDPQFLISFYEKMQSDKGSIPDRFSAQQFSDYHSELNMSSLELGDSALYFCASSFRQSHYGYTFGSGTRLTVV.

The table lists this clonotype with many counts. The chain is built from TRBV20-1 and TRBJ2-2; 8 bases match TRBD1. The CDR3 totals 17 residues. The junction had 6 bases not matched to a gene; V was cut back by 0 bases and J by 0 bases. The germline V gene encodes CDR1 DFQATT and CDR2 SNEGSKA (reference sequence). CDR3 nucleotides: TGCAGTGCTAGAGACCCGAGACAGGGGACGAACACCGGGGAGCTGTTTTTT. It translates to CSARDPRQGTNTGELFF.

This clonotype was recorded many times. The rearrangement joins TRBV6-5 to TRBJ1-2; D remains unclear. Between the trimmed V and J ends, which lost 0 bases and 2 bases, there was a span of 7 bases. Germline V gene data show CDR1 as MNHEY and CDR2 as SVGAGI. The CDR3 spans 14 residues. The CDR3 DNA reads as TGTGCCAGCAGTTACTCGGTAAAGAACTATGGCTACACCTTC. It codes for CASSYSVKNYGYTF.